Listed below are T cell receptor beta chains from one sample, sequenced in a study of blood T cells in healthy people across ages. TCRdb re-derived calls from the 5' RACE reads in MiXCR, one entry per CDR3 protein. This table holds some 1.7 million distinct CDR3 sequences, 28% found once. Sequences were obtained from blood. These receptors were collected from a woman in her 30s in good health. Each CDR3 is given without its conserved first and last residue. Fields, in order: J gene, V gene, CDR3 protein.

j_call: TRBJ2-1
v_call: TRBV12-3/TRBV12-4
cdr3_aa: ASRTTSGGYNEQV

j_call: TRBJ2-3
v_call: TRBV12-3/TRBV12-4
cdr3_aa: ASSHGAGRADTQY

j_call: TRBJ1-1
v_call: TRBV12-3/TRBV12-4
cdr3_aa: ASSREVGTEAF

j_call: TRBJ2-7
v_call: TRBV29-1
cdr3_aa: SVKLNYEQY

j_call: TRBJ1-5
v_call: TRBV6-5
cdr3_aa: ASSDSINNQPQH

j_call: TRBJ2-1
v_call: TRBV29-1
cdr3_aa: SVVTWGVNEQF

j_call: TRBJ1-1
v_call: TRBV20-1
cdr3_aa: SAPGARSEAF

j_call: TRBJ2-7
v_call: TRBV9
cdr3_aa: ASSPRGASGGDEQY

j_call: TRBJ2-7
v_call: TRBV20-1
cdr3_aa: SAPLSGRASEQY

j_call: TRBJ1-2
v_call: TRBV29-1
cdr3_aa: SGGSGQKGYT

j_call: TRBJ2-7
v_call: TRBV20-1
cdr3_aa: SAIRRGQVTYEQY

j_call: TRBJ2-1
v_call: TRBV19
cdr3_aa: ASSITGQGRYNEQF

j_call: TRBJ2-7
v_call: TRBV2
cdr3_aa: ASKGMTSYEQY

j_call: TRBJ1-4
v_call: TRBV2
cdr3_aa: ASSEGGGYEKLF

j_call: TRBJ1-2
v_call: TRBV6-5
cdr3_aa: ASSYFGIYGYT

j_call: TRBJ2-5
v_call: TRBV29-1
cdr3_aa: SVAGTGGLQETQY

j_call: TRBJ1-1
v_call: TRBV5-1
cdr3_aa: ASSLGWGEMDTEAF

j_call: TRBJ2-5
v_call: TRBV11-2
cdr3_aa: ASSLEQTQY

j_call: TRBJ1-2
v_call: TRBV5-1
cdr3_aa: ASSRGEGGYT

j_call: TRBJ1-5
v_call: TRBV20-1
cdr3_aa: SASQGRPRPQH

j_call: TRBJ1-5
v_call: TRBV7-2
cdr3_aa: ASSISSGAGRPQH